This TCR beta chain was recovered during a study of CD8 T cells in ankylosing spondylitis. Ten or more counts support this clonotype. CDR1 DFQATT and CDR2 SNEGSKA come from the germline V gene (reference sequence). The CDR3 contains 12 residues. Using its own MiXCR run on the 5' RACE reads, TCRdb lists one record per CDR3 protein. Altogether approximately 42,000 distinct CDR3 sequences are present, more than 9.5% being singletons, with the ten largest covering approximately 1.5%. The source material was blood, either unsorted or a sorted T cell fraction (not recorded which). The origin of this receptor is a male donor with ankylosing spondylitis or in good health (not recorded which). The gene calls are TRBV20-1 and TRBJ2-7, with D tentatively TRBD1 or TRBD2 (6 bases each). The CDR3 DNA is TGCAGCCGCGACAGGAGGGGTTACGAGCAGTACTTC. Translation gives CSRDRRGYEQYF.